A single TCR beta chain is shown here with its context. Its antigen is still unknown. Germline CDR1 and CDR2: MNHEY and SVGEGT. CDR3 length: 15 amino acids. The trim removed 2 bases at V and 4 bases at J, leaving 2 bases unmatched. A second PCR, run for about 7 to 11 cycles, used a sample-barcoded 5' primer plus a J-beta primer mix. Through a template-switch adaptor with 12 random nucleotides, each cDNA molecule received a tag. MiXCR, applied by TCRdb to the 5' RACE reads, yields one record per CDR3 protein. The sample has about 1.5 million distinct CDR3 sequences; 40% to 45% are singletons. Total RNA was isolated from each sample in quantities of at least 6 micrograms. This sample is drawn from a study of blood T cells in healthy people across ages. Study results and limitations: The authors considered diversity estimates from one million T cells to be underestimates.

The chain is built from TRBV6-2 or TRBV6-3 and TRBJ2-3; 11 bases map to TRBD1. The sequence was obtained from a woman aged 18-29 years in good health. Sequencing was performed on blood. CDR3 in amino acids: CASSYGTGGADTQYF. Here the CDR3 DNA reads TGTGCCAGCAGTTACGGGACAGGGGGTGCAGATACGCAGTATTTT.